This T cell receptor (beta chain) stems from a study of OX40 agonist ivuxolimab in advanced cancers. About the full investigation: Ivuxolimab was a fully human IgG2 agonistic monoclonal antibody targeting the costimulatory receptor OX40 (CD134). Intravenous ivuxolimab was administered to patients every 2 weeks at six dose levels: 0.01, 0.1, 0.3, 1.5, 3 and 10 mg/kg. Among the 50 to 55 dose-escalation patients, about 20 had hepatocellular carcinoma, around 15 melanoma, 9 renal cell carcinoma and 9 head and neck cancer. In the dose-escalation cohort, 82.7% of patients were male, and the mean age was around 60 years, with a range of roughly 20 to 80. Patients were allowed to have had prior anti-PD-1, anti-PD-L1 or anti-CTLA-4 therapy, and more than 35% of the dose-escalation patients had been treated with checkpoint inhibitors. Partial responses occurred in three dose-escalation patients, of whom one had hepatocellular carcinoma and two had cutaneous melanoma. Peripheral TCRbeta sequencing aimed to test whether ivuxolimab altered TCR sequence diversity and caused clonal T-cell expansion. The paper covers the monotherapy dose-escalation part of the phase I ivuxolimab trial, which included N ≈ 50 patients. General findings and caveats noted by the study authors: Low levels of normalized T-cell clonal expansion were also seen in some patients who did not respond. Which antigens the clonally expanded peripheral T cells were specific for was not determined. After ivuxolimab, expanded clones were on average more numerous among CD8+ T cells than among CD4+ T cells. In partial responders in the 0.1-3.0 mg/kg groups, normalized peripheral clonal expansion was found to be among the lowest, especially among CD8+ T cells. Clonal expansion of both CD4+ and CD8+ blood T cells was observed from baseline to week 6 at doses 0.1 to 3.0 mg/kg.

Genomic DNA was isolated from the sorted cells so that the TCRbeta CDR3 region could be sequenced. TCRbeta CDR3 regions were sequenced using the immunoSEQ Assay. In TCRdb, the immuneACCESS table is reduced to in-frame sequences with V and J assigned. These tables do not hold every clone; where another copy was compared, an unresolved V gene accounts for under half, and the others remain unexplained. The table for this sample lists fewer than 70,000 clones; under 90% of them were counted only once. The ten largest clonotypes hold 5.5% to 7% of the sample. This clone was seen a handful of times. Its specific antigen is unknown. The input lacks base qualities; no much larger clone sits a single base away. The CDR3 measures 15 amino acids from cysteine to phenylalanine. Just CDR3 DNA is preserved here, 45 bases in frame from base 1. Trimmed from V: 6 bases; trimmed from J: 4 bases; junction bases lacking a gene match: 8. The germline V gene sets CDR1 to SGHAT and CDR2 to FQNNGV.

The trial excluded patients who had a history of autoimmune disease or who were on systemic immunosuppression. Peripheral blood for TCR sequencing was drawn from every dose cohort at baseline, at cycle 4 day 1 and at cycle 7 day 1. The samples were taken from a phase I, first-in-human, multicenter, open-label dose-escalation trial of ivuxolimab. Adults with locally advanced or metastatic melanoma, renal cell carcinoma, hepatocellular carcinoma or head and neck squamous cell carcinoma were enrolled in the trial. Before TCR sequencing, CD4+ and CD8+ T cells were separately sorted from peripheral blood.

The TCR sequence derives from an adult with an advanced solid tumor such as melanoma, head and neck, liver or kidney cancer. This receptor chain uses TRBV11-2 and TRBJ2-3; TRBD1 fits 9 bases in the junction. The source material was CD4+ or CD8+ T cells sorted from blood, sampled in a trial of the OX40 agonist ivuxolimab. The CDR3 region: CASRSGTGMADTQYF. The nucleotide sequence is given as TGTGCCAGCAGGTCCGGGACAGGGATGGCAGATACGCAGTATTTT.